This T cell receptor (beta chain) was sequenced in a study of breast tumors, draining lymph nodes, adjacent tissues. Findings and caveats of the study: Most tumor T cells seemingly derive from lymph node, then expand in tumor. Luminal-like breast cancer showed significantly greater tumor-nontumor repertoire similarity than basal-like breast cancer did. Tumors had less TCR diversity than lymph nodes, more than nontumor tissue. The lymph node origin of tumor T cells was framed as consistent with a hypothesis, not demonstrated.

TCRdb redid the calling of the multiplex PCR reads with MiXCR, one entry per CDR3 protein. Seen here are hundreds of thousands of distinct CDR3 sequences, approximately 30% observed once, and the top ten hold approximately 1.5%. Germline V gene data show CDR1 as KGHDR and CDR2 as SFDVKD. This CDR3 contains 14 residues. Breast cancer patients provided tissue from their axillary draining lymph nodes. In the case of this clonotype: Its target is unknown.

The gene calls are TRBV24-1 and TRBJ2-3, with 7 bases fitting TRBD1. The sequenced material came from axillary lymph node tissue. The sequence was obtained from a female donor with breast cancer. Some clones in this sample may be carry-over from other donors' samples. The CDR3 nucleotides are TGTGCTAGAGGGGGCTGGTTAGGTGCAGATACGCAGTATTTT. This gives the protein CARGGWLGADTQYF.